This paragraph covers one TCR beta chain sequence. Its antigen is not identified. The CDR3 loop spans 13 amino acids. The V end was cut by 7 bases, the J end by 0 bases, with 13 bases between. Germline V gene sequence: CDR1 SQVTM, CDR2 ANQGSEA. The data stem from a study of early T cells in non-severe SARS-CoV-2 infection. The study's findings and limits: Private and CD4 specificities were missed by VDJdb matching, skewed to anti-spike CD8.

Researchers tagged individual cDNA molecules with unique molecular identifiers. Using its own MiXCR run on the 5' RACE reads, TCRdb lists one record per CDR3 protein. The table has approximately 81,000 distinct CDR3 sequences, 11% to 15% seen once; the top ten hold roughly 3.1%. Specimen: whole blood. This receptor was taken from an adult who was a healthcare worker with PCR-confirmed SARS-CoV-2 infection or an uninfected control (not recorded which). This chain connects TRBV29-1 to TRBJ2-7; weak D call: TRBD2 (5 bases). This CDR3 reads CSASGISSYEQYF. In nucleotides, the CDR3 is TGCAGCGCCTCCGGGATAAGCTCCTACGAGCAGTACTTC.